The next 29 T cell receptor beta chains were all read from a single sample in a study of CD8 T cells in Susac syndrome. About 0.5 to 1 ug RNA was reverse transcribed with random hexamers. TCRdb re-derived calls from the immunoSEQ multiplex PCR reads in MiXCR, one entry per CDR3 protein. The sample consists of 400,000 to 550,000 distinct CDR3 sequences, approximately 85% of them appearing once. What was sequenced was CD8+ T cells from PBMCs. The receptor source for this set is a human donor with multiple sclerosis.

This clonotype was seen once. The chain is built from TRBV4-1 and TRBJ2-1; 9 nucleotides align to TRBD2. The CDR3 totals 17 residues. With 7 bases clipped from V and 10 bases from J, the junction kept 20 bases outside the gene matches. CDR1 and CDR2 (germline): MGHRA, YSYEKL. CDR3 in DNA: TGCGCCAGCACCTCCACTGGGGCGGGAGGGCCGGCCGGGGAGCAGTTCTTC. This encodes CASTSTGAGGPAGEQFF.

The chain joins TRBV6-1 to TRBJ1-5; D remains ambiguous. The germline V gene has CDR1 MNHNS and CDR2 SASEGT. V lost 1 base, J lost 0 bases, and 16 bases lay in between. The CDR3 runs to 18 residues. The CDR3: CASSEENHRLYSNQPQHF. In DNA, the CDR3 is TGTGCCAGCAGTGAAGAAAATCACAGACTTTATAGCAATCAGCCCCAGCATTTT.

In its sample, this clonotype was seen a few times. The chain employs TRBV5-1 and TRBJ2-7; 7 bases fit TRBD2. The CDR3 loop spans 15 amino acids. V gave up 3 bases and J gave up 1 base; unmatched junction bases: 7. Germline assignment: CDR1 SGHRS and CDR2 YFSETQ. CDR3 sequence: CASSWGEGPSYEQYF. The CDR3 DNA is TGCGCCAGCAGCTGGGGGGAGGGACCTTCCTACGAGCAGTACTTC.

The CDR3 coding sequence is TGCAGTGCTAGAGGTAGGGGCAATCAGCCCCAGCATTTT. Amino acids: CSARGRGNQPQHF. The chain links TRBV20-1 to TRBJ1-5; D gene uncertain. Trimming left V 1 base short and J 2 bases short, with 6 bases between. There are 13 residues in the CDR3. Germline V CDR1 and CDR2: DFQATT, SNEGSKA (reference sequence).

Notes on this clonotype: The junction differs from germline at one of its ends, possibly a read error. V gene TRBV20-1 combines with J gene TRBJ1-1, with 8 bases fitting TRBD1. The CDR3 is 13 amino acids. Germline values: CDR1 DFQATT, CDR2 SNEGSKA (reference sequence). Here the CDR3 DNA reads TGCAGTGCAAGAGACAGGGGTTTGACTGAAGCTTTCTTT. The encoded protein is CSARDRGLTEAFF.

The chain links TRBV7-6 to TRBJ1-3, with D uncertain. Looked up from germline, CDR1 is SGHVS and CDR2 is FNYEAQ. Trimming left V 2 bases short and J 0 bases short, with 14 bases between. The CDR3 is 17 amino acids. DNA of the CDR3: TGTGCCAGCAGCTTAACGGGGAGAGACTCCTCTGGAAACACCATATATTTT. Translation gives CASSLTGRDSSGNTIYF.

The chain joins TRBV11-2 to TRBJ2-1; D is perhaps TRBD1 (5 bases). This CDR3 has 16 residues. The germline CDR1 and CDR2 sequences are SGHAT and FQNNGV. V gave up 5 bases and J gave up 3 bases, with 17 bases separating them. The CDR3: CASSPTETESYNEQFF. CDR3 nucleotides: TGTGCCAGCAGCCCTACCGAGACAGAAAGCTACAATGAGCAGTTCTTC. The variable domain in full, with the rest retrieved from reference TRBV11-2 and TRBJ2-1, is EAGVAQSPRYKIIEKRQSVAFWCNPISGHATLYWYQQILGQGPKLLIQFQNNGVVDDSQLPKDRFSAERLKGVDSTLKIQPAKLEDSAVYLCASSPTETESYNEQFFGPGTRLTVL.

The rearrangement joins TRBV4-1 to TRBJ2-1; possibly TRBD2 for D (5 bases). The CDR3 contains 14 residues. The ends were cut back, 0 bases at V and 9 bases at J, with 12 bases in the middle. Germline lookup yields CDR1 MGHRA and CDR2 YSYEKL. In nucleotides, the CDR3 is TGCGCCAGCAGCCAAGATCGGGATTCGCCTGAGCAGTTCTTC. This encodes CASSQDRDSPEQFF.

The J gene is TRBJ2-1, the V gene TRBV12-5; 12 nucleotides align to TRBD2. Germline values: CDR1 LGHNT, CDR2 FRNRAP. This CDR3 spans 16 amino acids. V trimming: 3 bases; J trimming: 5 bases; junction bases outside the gene matches: 5. CDR3 residues: CASGFSSGGENNEQFF. The CDR3 DNA reads as TGTGCTAGTGGTTTCTCTAGCGGGGGGGAGAACAATGAGCAGTTCTTC.

The rearrangement joins TRBV7-9 to TRBJ2-1, with 9 positions matching TRBD2. Unmatched junction bases numbered 9, after V lost 4 bases and J lost 8 bases. Germline V gives CDR1 SEHNR, CDR2 FQNEAQ (reference sequence). The CDR3 runs to 15 residues. The CDR3: CASSSPGLAWYEQFF. CDR3 bases: TGTGCCAGCAGCTCACCGGGACTAGCTTGGTATGAGCAGTTCTTC.

CDR3 DNA: TGTGCCAGCAGCCAAGGTTGGATGGTCGGGGAGCTGTTTTTT. Amino acids: CASSQGWMVGELFF. V gene TRBV14 combines with J gene TRBJ2-2; no clear D. The CDR3 consists of 14 residues. The V end lost 1 base, the J end lost 7 bases, and 10 bases lay between the germline ends. The germline V gene has CDR1 SGHDN and CDR2 FVKESK.

This chain uses TRBV30 with TRBJ1-5; TRBD1 matches at 8 bases. Germline CDR1 and CDR2: GTSNPN and SVGIG (reference sequence). The length of the CDR3 is 16 residues. Trimming at V came to 0 bases and at J to 4 bases, leaving 8 bases not matched to a gene. CDR3 in DNA: TGTGCCTGGAGTGTAAGCCAGGGGGCCATGAATCAGCCCCAGCATTTT. Its translation is CAWSVSQGAMNQPQHF. The variable domain in full, with the rest retrieved from reference TRBV30 and TRBJ1-5, is SQTIHQWPATLVQPVGSPLSLECTVEGTSNPNLYWYRQAAGRGLQLLFYSVGIGQISSEVPQNLSASRPQDRQFILSSKKLLLSDSGFYLCAWSVSQGAMNQPQHFGDGTRLSIL.

The chain employs TRBV5-5 and TRBJ1-1; the D is unclear. The germline gives CDR1 SGHKS, CDR2 YYEKEE (reference sequence). V dropped 4 bases and J dropped 11 bases, with 12 bases sitting between them. The CDR3 length is 11 residues. The chain's CDR3 is CASSHGSDAFF. The DNA of the CDR3 is TGTGCCAGCAGCCACGGCTCGGACGCTTTCTTT.

The chain has TRBV9 and TRBJ2-2, with 10 positions matching TRBD2. The CDR3 is 18 residues long. The ends lost 3 bases at V and 2 bases at J; junction bases unmatched: 10. Germline V gene sequence: CDR1 SGDLS, CDR2 YYNGEE. The CDR3 here is CASSGPRGLADNTGELFF. As DNA, the CDR3 is TGTGCCAGCAGCGGCCCCAGAGGACTAGCGGATAACACCGGGGAGCTGTTTTTT.

Turning to this clonotype: The junction differs from germline at one of its ends, possibly a read error. The chain recombines TRBV4-1 with TRBJ1-5, with 7 bases identical to TRBD1. The CDR3 loop spans 16 amino acids. The V gene's germline CDR1 is MGHRA and CDR2 YSYEKL. CDR3: CTSSQITDRAGQPQHF. The CDR3 nucleotides are TGCACCAGCAGCCAAATAACCGACAGGGCAGGACAGCCCCAGCATTTT.

About this clonotype: The CDR3 end shows no conserved phenylalanine or tryptophan, and so a read error is likely. The J gene is TRBJ1-6, the V gene TRBV6-5; D ambiguous. This CDR3 has 13 residues. CDR1 MNHEY and CDR2 SVGAGI come from the germline V gene. Trimming cost V 4 bases and J 6 bases, with 7 bases left between them. CDR3 in DNA: TGTGCCAGCAGTTTGGGGTCTAATTCACCCCTCCACTTA. Amino acids: CASSLGSNSPLHL.

J is TRBJ2-1 and V is TRBV5-1; D not resolved. Germline-derived CDR1 and CDR2 are SGHRS and YFSETQ. The CDR3 is made up of 13 amino acids. V was trimmed by 0 bases and J by 10 bases, leaving 11 bases between them. The CDR3 spells CASSLENFQEQFF. CDR3 sequence (DNA): TGCGCCAGCAGCTTGGAAAACTTTCAGGAGCAGTTCTTC.

V is TRBV7-9 and J is TRBJ1-1; the D gene is possibly TRBD1 (6 bases). Trimming shortened V by 5 bases and J by 1 base, and 20 bases separated the two germline ends. Germline values: CDR1 SEHNR, CDR2 FQNEAQ (reference sequence). This CDR3 comprises 17 residues. The CDR3 loop is CASSLNSRGSGNTEAFF. The CDR3 nucleotides are TGTGCCAGCAGCCTCAACTCCAGGGGAAGTGGGAACACTGAAGCTTTCTTT.

This clonotype was seen just once. The V and J genes are TRBV27 and TRBJ1-1; the D is unclear. Germline values: CDR1 MNHEY, CDR2 SMNVEV (reference sequence). This CDR3 has 13 amino acids. V was shortened by 4 bases and J by 1 base, with 7 bases between the two germline ends. The CDR3 protein is CASSYKGNTEAFF. As DNA, the CDR3 is TGTGCCAGCAGTTACAAGGGGAACACTGAAGCTTTCTTT.

This clonotype was seen more than once but under ten times. This chain joins TRBV19 and TRBJ2-4; D remains unclear. There are 15 residues in the CDR3. Looked up from germline, CDR1 is LNHDA and CDR2 is SQIVND (reference sequence). The V end lost 9 bases, the J end lost 2 bases, and 17 bases lay between the germline ends. CDR3 nucleotides: TGTGCCAGCCAGGCGCGAGACCGGTCCAAAAACATTCAGTACTTC. Its protein product is CASQARDRSKNIQYF. The complete variable domain, with remaining parts taken from reference TRBV19 and TRBJ2-4, reads DGGITQSPKYLFRKEGQNVTLSCEQNLNHDAMYWYRQDPGQGLRLIYYSQIVNDFQKGDIAEGYSVSREKKESFPLTVTSAQKNPTAFYLCASQARDRSKNIQYFGAGTRLSVL.

The chain has TRBV29-1 and TRBJ1-1; D is ambiguous. This CDR3 is built from 14 residues. With 0 bases removed from V and 4 bases from J, the gap between germline ends came to 12 bases. Germline-derived CDR1 and CDR2 are SQVTM and ANQGSEA. The CDR3 DNA follows: TGCAGCGTTGAAGATCCCAGCGTGAGCACTGAAGCTTTCTTT. Amino acids: CSVEDPSVSTEAFF.

The chain is built from TRBV4-1 and TRBJ1-2, with a tentative D call TRBD1 (6 bases). V shed 0 bases and J shed 2 bases, with 7 bases lying between them. This CDR3 has 14 residues. Germline CDR1 is MGHRA and CDR2 is YSYEKL. CDR3 residues: CASSQEQGNYGYTF. CDR3 coding DNA: TGCGCCAGCAGCCAAGAACAGGGCAACTATGGCTACACCTTC.

The gene calls are TRBV30 and TRBJ2-5, with 13 bases lining up with TRBD2. CDR1 is GTSNPN, CDR2 SVGIG, per germline (reference sequence). This CDR3 comprises 16 residues. J was trimmed by 5 bases and V by 3 bases; bases with no gene match: 9. In DNA form, the CDR3 reads TGTGCCTGGAGGGGGGGGACTAGCGGGATTATTGAGACCCAGTACTTC. Translation: CAWRGGTSGIIETQYF.

This clonotype was detected only once. The chain links TRBV2 to TRBJ1-1, with no clear D. This CDR3 is 15 amino acids long. V lost 3 bases and J lost 2, with 13 bases in between. Germline CDR1 and CDR2: SNHLY and FYNNEI. The chain's CDR3 is CASSDLKTVNTEAFF. In nucleotides, the CDR3 is TGTGCCAGCAGTGACCTTAAGACGGTTAACACTGAAGCTTTCTTT.

The V and J genes are TRBV30 and TRBJ2-7; 9 bases align to TRBD2. This CDR3 is built from 14 residues. J gave up 2 bases and V 0 bases, and 2 bases lay outside the gene matches. The germline V gene has CDR1 GTSNPN and CDR2 SVGIG (reference sequence). In DNA, the CDR3 is TGTGCCTGGAGTGTCCTAGCGGGACCCTACGAGCAGTACTTC. Residues: CAWSVLAGPYEQYF.

This clonotype occurred a few times. The chain is built from TRBV11-2 and TRBJ2-3; 7 positions match TRBD2. Trimming cost V 4 bases and J 3 bases; bases outside gene matches: 7. From germline, CDR1 is SGHAT and CDR2 FQNNGV. The CDR3 has 15 residues. CDR3: CASSSGLGGTDTQYF. The CDR3 DNA reads as TGTGCCAGCAGCTCGGGACTGGGGGGGACAGATACGCAGTATTTT.

The chain uses TRBV4-1 and TRBJ1-6; D is uncertain. Trimming cost V 0 bases and J 3 bases, with 3 bases left between them. Looked up from germline, CDR1 is MGHRA and CDR2 is YSYEKL. The CDR3 consists of 14 residues. The CDR3 region is CASSQEIYNSPLHF. CDR3 nucleotides: TGCGCCAGCAGCCAAGAAATCTATAATTCACCCCTCCACTTT.

The chain has TRBV7-9 and TRBJ2-7, with 8 positions matching TRBD2. The CDR3 is 15 amino acids. CDR1 and CDR2 (germline): SEHNR, FQNEAQ (reference sequence). The ends lost 5 bases at V and 0 bases at J; junction bases unmatched: 6. As DNA, the CDR3 is TGTGCCAGCAGCGGATTAGCGGGGAGCTCCTACGAGCAGTACTTC. Encoded protein: CASSGLAGSSYEQYF.

The chain has TRBV30 and TRBJ1-5; 8 nucleotides align to TRBD1. J lost 5 bases, V lost 4 bases, and 7 bases had no gene match. CDR1 GTSNPN and CDR2 SVGIG come from the germline V gene (reference sequence). This CDR3 has 14 amino acids. The CDR3 DNA follows: TGTGCCTGGACCCCCGGACAGGGAGATCAGCCCCAGCATTTT. Translating gives CAWTPGQGDQPQHF.